These T cell receptor beta chains were read from a single sample in a study of cytomegalovirus exposure and HLA in healthy donors. This table comes from immunoSEQ multiplex PCR, and its TCRdb copy is limited to in-frame clones, with some not included. The sample holds 79,000 or so clones, roughly 73% seen once. Material for sequencing was PBMCs. These receptors were obtained from a woman aged 40 to 49 in good health and CMV-seropositive. Each CDR3 is given with its conserved first and last residue. The order of the fields is V gene, clone size, J gene, D gene, CDR3 DNA, CDR3 protein. D genes are given only for firm matches. Clone sizes are given selectively: once, few, many, or a class where the clone is expanded.

>TRBV7-8|NA|TRBJ2-7|TRBD1
TGTGCCAGCAGCCTACTTGGACAGGGGGCCGCCAACGGAGACCTGTACTTC
CASSLLGQGAANGDLYF
>TRBV7-9|NA|TRBJ2-1|NA
TGTGCCAGCAGCTTAGCCCAGTATGATGAGCAGTTCTTC
CASSLAQYDEQFF
>TRBV5-6|NA|TRBJ2-7|TRBD2
TGTGCCAGCAGCTTTCCTCAAAGCGGGAATCAACGGCAGTACTTC
CASSFPQSGNQRQYF
>TRBV20-1|NA|TRBJ1-1|NA
TGCAGTGGTACAGGGTTAGGTGAAGCTTTCTTT
CSGTGLGEAFF
>TRBV5-1|NA|TRBJ1-5|NA
TGCGCCAGCAGCCCGGGAGAGCTCAATCAGCCCCAGCATTTT
CASSPGELNQPQHF
>TRBV7-2|NA|TRBJ2-3|TRBD1
TGTGCCAGCAGCGTCGGGACAGGCGTGGGGACAGATACGCAGTATTTT
CASSVGTGVGTDTQYF
>TRBV7-9|few|TRBJ1-5|NA
TGTGCCAGCAGCTTAGCAGGGGATCAGCCCCAGCATTTT
CASSLAGDQPQHF
>TRBV4-3|once|TRBJ2-5|NA
TGCGCCAGCAGCCAAGTAAATACAGGGATCAGGGAGACCCAGTACTTC
CASSQVNTGIRETQYF
>TRBV5-6|NA|TRBJ1-2|NA
TGTGCCAGCAGCTTGGAGGGCAGGGGTGACTATGGCTACACCTTC
CASSLEGRGDYGYTF
>TRBV5-1|NA|TRBJ1-5|NA
TGCGCCAGCAGTACAACAGGGATCAATCAGCCCCAGCATTTT
CASSTTGINQPQHF
>TRBV7-6|NA|TRBJ2-3|NA
TGTGCCAGCAGCATCGGTACTAGCCCAAGCACAGATACGCAGTATTTT
CASSIGTSPSTDTQYF
>TRBV30|once|TRBJ2-7|TRBD1
TGTGCCTGGAGTAAAAGTAGGAGGTCCGGGACAGGGGTCGTCGAGCAGTACTTC
CAWSKSRRSGTGVVEQYF
>TRBV25-1|once|TRBJ1-2|NA
TGTGCCAGCAGTGGAGGGATCGATGGCTACACCTTC
CASSGGIDGYTF
>TRBV5-5|once|TRBJ2-7|TRBD1
TGTGCCAGCAGCGGAAGGGACAGGGCGGTCTACGAGCAGTACTTC
CASSGRDRAVYEQYF
>TRBV6-6|NA|TRBJ1-5|TRBD1
TGTGCCAGCAGTTACTCGAGTAGGGGGCGCAAGCAGCCCCAGCATTTT
CASSYSSRGRKQPQHF
>TRBV15|NA|TRBJ1-5|NA
TGTGCCACCAGCAGGGGGGGAGGCAATCAGCCCCAGCATTTT
CATSRGGGNQPQHF
>TRBV13|NA|TRBJ1-1|NA
TGTGCCAGCAGCTTAGGGGGGCTCCCTGAAGGTGAAGCTTTCTTT
CASSLGGLPEGEAFF
>TRBV6-1|NA|TRBJ2-1|TRBD1
TGTGCCAGCAGTGAACTAAAGACAGGGGGTCCCGACAAGCAGTTCTTC
CASSELKTGGPDKQFF
>TRBV12-5|NA|TRBJ1-2|TRBD1
TGTGCTAGTGGTTTGGTACGTCTGGACAGGGTCTATGGCTACACCTTC
CASGLVRLDRVYGYTF
>TRBV5-1|NA|TRBJ1-6|NA
TGCGCCAGCAGCTTGGGAGGAGGGGTCTCTAATTCACCCCTCCACTTT
CASSLGGGVSNSPLHF
>TRBV4-3|NA|TRBJ2-2|TRBD2
TGCGCCAGCAGCCAAGCTGCGGGAGTTAACACCGGGGAGCTGTTTTTT
CASSQAAGVNTGELFF
>TRBV6-5|NA|TRBJ2-6|NA
TGTGCCAGCAGTTTACACAGGGTGGCTGGGGCCAACGTCCTGACTTTC
CASSLHRVAGANVLTF
>TRBV28|NA|TRBJ1-3|NA
TGTGCCAGCAGTAGGAGCAGCGGCAGCTCTGGAAACACCATATATTTT
CASSRSSGSSGNTIYF
>TRBV28|NA|TRBJ1-4|NA
TGTGCCAGCAGTTTACGGGAGTTCACTAATGAAAAACTGTTTTTT
CASSLREFTNEKLFF
>TRBV19|NA|TRBJ2-5|NA
TGTGCCAGTAGTATTTCTCTAAATCGGGAGACCCAGTACTTC
CASSISLNRETQYF
>TRBV5-1|few|TRBJ2-2|TRBD1
TGCGCCAGCAGCGGGAAGACAGGGTCCGGGGAGCTGTTTTTT
CASSGKTGSGELFF
>TRBV5-4|NA|TRBJ2-7|NA
TGTGCCAGCAGCACGAAGACGGGGGTGCGAGGATCCGAGCAGTACTTC
CASSTKTGVRGSEQYF
>TRBV27|NA|TRBJ2-6|NA
TGTGCCAGCAGTTTCAGCCAAGGAGGTGGGAAGAACGTCCTGACTTTC
CASSFSQGGGKNVLTF
>TRBV19|NA|TRBJ1-5|NA
TGTGCCAGTAGTATAACAGGGTCCTACGGGGTGGGTAGCAATCAGCCCCAGCATTTT
CASSITGSYGVGSNQPQHF
>TRBV4-3|NA|TRBJ2-1|TRBD2
TGCGCCAGCAGCCAAGATCCTAGCGGGGTGGGCCATGAGCAGTTCTTC
CASSQDPSGVGHEQFF
>TRBV19|NA|TRBJ1-1|TRBD1
TGTGCCAGTAGATGGACAGGGGGCAAAGGATATACTGAAGCTTTCTTT
CASRWTGGKGYTEAFF
>TRBV11-1|NA|TRBJ2-7|TRBD1
TGTGCCAGCAGTCCCCGGACAGGGGGAAACTACGAGCAGTACTTC
CASSPRTGGNYEQYF
>TRBV19|few|TRBJ2-2|NA
TGTGCCAGTAGCCGTGATCGGTCCGGGGAGCTGTTTTTT
CASSRDRSGELFF
>TRBV6-6|NA|TRBJ1-5|NA
TGTGCCAGCAGTCCAGACATCTCCTGGCGGGAGCCCCAGCATTTT
CASSPDISWREPQHF
>TRBV15|NA|TRBJ2-2|NA
TGTGCCACCAGCAGAGCCTCAGGGTGGACGTACACCGGGGAGCTGTTTTTT
CATSRASGWTYTGELFF
>TRBV6-1|NA|TRBJ2-3|NA
TGTGCCAGCAGTGAAAAAAAGAGTAGGGACTGGACTAGCACAGATACGCAGTATTTT
CASSEKKSRDWTSTDTQYF
>TRBV28|NA|TRBJ1-2|NA
TGTGCCAGCAGGGGGACATCTGGTCTCTTTTATGGCTACACCTTC
CASRGTSGLFYGYTF
>TRBV10-3|few|TRBJ2-1|NA
TGTGCCATCAGTGAGGAGGGAACTGGCTATGAGCAGTTCTTC
CAISEEGTGYEQFF
>TRBV5-1|NA|TRBJ1-1|TRBD1
TGCGCCAGCAGCTTGCAGGGGGCTGACACTGAAGCTTTCTTT
CASSLQGADTEAFF
>TRBV27|few|TRBJ1-4|TRBD1
TGTGCCAGCAGCCCGACAGGGGGCACTAATGAAAAACTGTTTTTT
CASSPTGGTNEKLFF
>TRBV29-1|NA|TRBJ2-3|TRBD2
TGCAGCGTTGAAGTCGGCGGGGGGTGGGCAGATACGCAGTATTTT
CSVEVGGGWADTQYF
>TRBV2|NA|TRBJ1-4|NA
TGTGCCAGCAAAGTGCAGGGAACTAATGAAAAACTGTTTTTT
CASKVQGTNEKLFF
>TRBV29-1|NA|TRBJ1-2|NA
TGCAGCGTTACCACAGAGCCTTATGGCTACACCTTC
CSVTTEPYGYTF
>TRBV4-1|NA|TRBJ2-3|NA
TGCGCCAGCAGCCACCCTACCTCCAAGTTAGCAGATACGCAGTATTTT
CASSHPTSKLADTQYF
>TRBV4-3|few|TRBJ1-1|NA
TGCGCCAGCAGCCATGCAGGGATAGCTGAAGCTTTCTTT
CASSHAGIAEAFF
>TRBV15|NA|TRBJ2-7|NA
TGTGCCACCAGCAGAGTTCAGGGTGTATACGAGCAGTACTTC
CATSRVQGVYEQYF
>TRBV30|NA|TRBJ1-6|NA
TGTGCCTGGAGGAGGCAGGGGAGTAATTCACCCCTCCACTTT
CAWRRQGSNSPLHF
>TRBV6-1|few|TRBJ2-3|TRBD1
TGTGCCAGCAGTGAAGCGGCCAGGGGGCTATCAGATACGCAGTATTTT
CASSEAARGLSDTQYF
>TRBV5-1|NA|TRBJ1-1|NA
TGCGCCAGCAGCTTAATTCGGGGTACCGATGAAGCTTTCTTT
CASSLIRGTDEAFF
>TRBV6-5|NA|TRBJ1-1|TRBD1
TGTGCCAGCAGTTCTTACCGGGACAGGGGGAGGACTGAAGCTTTCTTT
CASSSYRDRGRTEAFF
>TRBV28|few|TRBJ2-3|NA
TGTGCCAGCAGTTTTAGGGGCTCAGATACGCAGTATTTT
CASSFRGSDTQYF